The source of this T cell receptor beta chain is a study of T cell responses to AZD1222 COVID-19 vaccine. Whole-study results and caveats: Most donors were white British and more were female, and clonal diversity was possibly underestimated. At baseline, seropositivity was found in only a handful of AZD1222 recipients. Dominant at 160-218 and 743-854, vaccine-associated CD4 TCRs also spanned spike.

The protocol was immunoSEQ multiplex PCR, while the TCRdb copy is restricted to in-frame clones and leaves out a portion. Here the sample spans approximately 35,000 clones, 86% being singletons. Germline CDR1 MDHEN, CDR2 SYDVKM. The CDR3 is 16 residues long. Trimming pared 10 bases from V and 4 bases from J, leaving 25 bases between. Details on this clone: The antigen remains unidentified.

The input for sequencing was peripheral blood, taken on day 0 of AZD1222 vaccination. The source of this sequence is an adult in good health. The chain uses TRBV28 and TRBJ2-5; a weak D match, TRBD2 (8 bases). CDR3 sequence: CATRLEEGAGGETQYF. The CDR3 coding sequence is TGTGCCACACGCTTAGAGGAGGGGGCGGGAGGAGAGACCCAGTACTTC.